The next 9 T cell receptor beta chains were all read from a single sample in a study of beta chain features in type 1 diabetes. The authors reverse transcribed all of the isolated RNA, so sequencing captured expressed TCRB transcripts. Method: immunoSEQ multiplex PCR; TCRdb's copy keeps in-frame clones and lacks some. The sample carries 140,000 to 150,000 clones, 40% to 55% recorded once. Sequenced: Tregs from blood. Receptors were obtained from a man younger than 35 in good health.

This chain connects TRBV10-3 to TRBJ2-1; 7 positions agree with TRBD2. CDR3 size: 17 residues. Germline V gene data show CDR1 as ENHRY and CDR2 as SYGVKD. V shed 3 bases and J 2 bases; nucleotides not matched to a gene: 10. The CDR3 nucleotides are TGTGCCATCAGTGACCCGGGGGGAGCGCGGGCCTACAATGAGCAGTTCTTC. It specifies CAISDPGGARAYNEQFF.

This clone showed up just a few times. CDR3 DNA sequence: TGTGCCATCAGGGCAGGGTACAATGAGCAGTTCTTC. This translates into CAIRAGYNEQFF. The V and J genes are TRBV10-3 and TRBJ2-1; D possibly corresponds to TRBD1 (5 bases). Germline CDR1 reads ENHRY; CDR2 reads SYGVKD. This CDR3 has 12 residues. Trimming stripped 6 bases from V and 4 bases from J, with 7 bases between.

V gene TRBV7-8 combines with J gene TRBJ1-1; D uncertain. Trimming took off 5 bases at V and 0 bases at J, with 7 bases between the two ends. The CDR3 covers 13 residues. Per germline, CDR1 SGHVS and CDR2 FQNEAQ. CDR3 in amino acids: CASSPQMNTEAFF. The CDR3 DNA sequence: TGTGCCAGCAGCCCCCAAATGAACACTGAAGCTTTCTTT.

V usage is TRBV29-1 and J usage is TRBJ1-2; D is undetermined. Germline V gene data show CDR1 as SQVTM and CDR2 as ANQGSEA. The CDR3 sequence is 14 residues long. Trimming took off 2 bases at V and 7 bases at J, with 17 bases between the two ends. The CDR3 bases are TGCAGCGTTGAACCAGGCGCCATCTCCCCTGGCTACACCTTC. This translates into CSVEPGAISPGYTF. Supplemented by reference TRBV29-1 and TRBJ1-2, the full variable domain reads SAVISQKPSRDICQRGTSLTIQCQVDSQVTMMFWYRQQPGQSLTLIATANQGSEATYESGFVIDKFPISRPNLTFSTLTVSNMSPEDSSIYLCSVEPGAISPGYTFGSGTRLTVV.

This clone has just a few counts. The gene calls are TRBV9 and TRBJ2-2; D gene ambiguous. V was pared by 0 bases and J by 1 base, with 7 bases between. The CDR3 totals 15 residues. CDR1 and CDR2 (germline): SGDLS, YYNGEE. This CDR3 is CASSVAGWNTGELFF. As DNA, the CDR3 is TGTGCCAGCAGCGTAGCCGGGTGGAACACCGGGGAGCTGTTTTTT.

This clone was found a few times. This chain connects TRBV25-1 to TRBJ2-3, with a tentative D call TRBD1 (5 bases). CDR1 is MGHDK and CDR2 is SYGVNS in the germline V gene. There are 18 residues in the CDR3. The ends were cut back, 4 bases at V and 2 bases at J, with 22 bases in the middle. The CDR3 region is CASSVLGGAAASTDTQYF. For the CDR3, the DNA is TGTGCCAGCAGTGTCCTTGGTGGGGCGGCAGCCTCCACAGATACGCAGTATTTT.

Only one count was recorded for this clone. The CDR3 nucleotides are TGTGCCAGCAGCTTATTGGGCGCAGGGAACACTGAAGCTTTCTTT. This codes for CASSLLGAGNTEAFF. V is TRBV7-3 and J is TRBJ1-1; D unclear. The CDR3 sequence is 15 residues long. V was cut by 2 bases and J by 1 base, with 11 bases left in between. Germline V gene lookup returns CDR1 SGHTA and CDR2 FQGTGA.

The chain links TRBV6-6 to TRBJ1-2; D gene unclear. Germline assignment: CDR1 MNHNY and CDR2 SVGAGI (reference sequence). V shed 2 bases and J shed 1 base, with 8 bases lying between them. The CDR3 is 14 amino acids. CDR3: CASSYGGGNYGYTF. The CDR3, as DNA: TGTGCCAGCAGTTACGGAGGAGGTAACTATGGCTACACCTTC.

This chain joins TRBV7-2 and TRBJ2-1; the D is unclear. Looked up from germline, CDR1 is SGHTA and CDR2 is FQGNSA. With 1 base removed from V and 0 bases from J, the gap between germline ends came to 7 bases. There are 15 residues in the CDR3. CDR3: CASSLVSSSYNEQFF. The CDR3 region has the DNA TGTGCCAGCAGCTTAGTGTCGAGCTCCTACAATGAGCAGTTCTTC.